The source of this T cell receptor (beta chain) is a study of T cells in Graves' hyperthyroidism and ophthalmopathy. Across the whole study: Peripheral blood was obtained at initial diagnosis, preceding any treatment. General study findings and limits: Blood held most thyroid clonotypes expanded above 0.001 frequency. Researchers report that a 13 V-J model separated ophthalmopathy from stable hyperthyroidism.

Points on this clonotype: Its antigen remains unidentified.

The investigators amplified TCR beta CDR3 regions from RNA transcripts. Primed by the HTBI set, a first-round RT-PCR was run on the TCR CDR3. From the multiplex PCR reads, TCRdb called clonotypes with MiXCR, one entry per CDR3 protein. The sample lists about 210,000 distinct CDR3 sequences; roughly 15% were seen once. The V gene lost 0 bases and the J gene lost 1 base, with 13 bases spanning the gap. Per germline, CDR1 SGHTA and CDR2 FQGNSA. The CDR3 length is 16 residues. The study defined stable Graves' hyperthyroidism as no ophthalmopathy progression within 18 months. This clonotype was obtained from a man aged 45-60 years with Graves' hyperthyroidism. The chain joins TRBV7-2 to TRBJ2-7; D unresolved. Sequencing was done on a sample of blood. The CDR3 nucleotides are TGTGCCAGCAGCTTAGCCTTTGGCTTAGTATCCTACGAGCAGTACTTC. It translates to CASSLAFGLVSYEQYF.